The 20 T cell receptor beta chains given below trace back to one sample, sequenced in a study of T cells in Graves' hyperthyroidism and ophthalmopathy (dated by TCRdb to the late 2010s). Library creation used multiplex PCR. These reads were obtained on an Illumina HiSeq 2000. Amplification of TCR beta CDR3 regions was carried out from RNA transcripts. A first-round RT-PCR of the TCR CDR3 used the HTBI primer set with the Qiagen OneStep RT-PCR kit. TCRdb trimmed public reads at Q25 via fastp, called clones via MiXCR and kept in-frame beta chains. Each CDR3 protein appears once, grouped with its most common genes and DNA. For this sample there are a few hundred thousand distinct CDR3 sequences; about 20% appear just once. About 60% of the sample goes to the ten largest clones. The sequencing sample was made of blood. The receptors derive from a man aged 30-40 years with Graves' ophthalmopathy.

This clonotype was seen a handful of times. This sequence joins TRBV3-1 and TRBJ2-5; D possibly corresponds to TRBD2 (5 bases). Per the germline V gene, CDR1 is LGHDT and CDR2 is YNNKEL (reference sequence). The ends were cut back, 3 bases at V and 5 bases at J, with 13 bases in the middle. This CDR3 spans 14 amino acids. CDR3 sequence: CASSQPARRETQYF. The CDR3 region has the DNA TGTGCCAGCAGCCAGCCCGCCAGGAGGGAGACCCAGTACTTC.

This clonotype was observed a few times. This chain uses TRBV12-3 or TRBV12-4 with TRBJ2-1; weak D call: TRBD1 (5 bases). The germline V and J ends were trimmed by 5 bases and 9 bases, with 11 bases remaining between them. The CDR3 length is 12 residues. The CDR3 sequence is CASSPGAVEQFF. The CDR3 nucleotides are TGTGCCAGCAGTCCTGGGGCAGTTGAGCAGTTCTTC.

In this sample, this clonotype turned up a few times. J is TRBJ2-7 and V is TRBV10-3; either TRBD1 or TRBD2 may supply D (5 bases each). Per germline, CDR1 ENHRY and CDR2 SYGVKD. There are 13 residues in the CDR3. The V and J ends lost 9 bases and 5 bases respectively, with 17 bases between them. As DNA, the CDR3 is TGTGCCATTGGACTGGGGACGAGGAACGAGCAGTACTTC. As protein: CAIGLGTRNEQYF.

CDR3 sequence reads: CASSPGTRSYGELFF. CDR3 nucleotide sequence: TGTGCCAGCAGTCCCGGGACTAGATCGTACGGGGAGCTGTTTTTT. The rearrangement links TRBV27 to TRBJ2-2, with TRBD2 identical over 8 bases. J lost 7 bases, V lost 5 bases, and 9 bases had no gene match. In germline, CDR1 is MNHEY, CDR2 SMNVEV (reference sequence). The CDR3 sequence is 15 residues long.

This clonotype was detected many times. J is TRBJ1-1 and V is TRBV7-2, with TRBD1 matching over 9 bases. The CDR3 has 14 residues. Trimming took 4 bases from V and 5 from J; bases not matched to a gene: 5. CDR1 is SGHTA and CDR2 is FQGNSA in the germline V gene. Written as DNA, the CDR3 is TGTGCCAGCAGCTCGAACAGGGGGCGGACTGAAGCTTTCTTT. Its protein product is CASSSNRGRTEAFF.

This clonotype has a count of ten or more. The V call is TRBV28, the J call TRBJ2-4, with D hard to call. Deletions cut 5 bases from V and 7 bases from J, with 12 bases between. There are 13 residues in the CDR3. In germline, CDR1 is MDHEN, CDR2 SYDVKM. The chain's CDR3 is CASSGSLGNIQYF. In nucleotides, the CDR3 is TGTGCCAGCAGTGGATCTCTGGGGAACATTCAGTACTTC. Full variable domain (rest looked up from reference TRBV28 and TRBJ2-4): DVKVTQSSRYLVKRTGEKVFLECVQDMDHENMFWYRQDPGLGLRLIYFSYDVKMKEKGDIPEGYSVSREKKERFSLILESASTNQTSMYLCASSGSLGNIQYFGAGTRLSVL.

This clonotype was counted only a few times. CDR3 sequence reads: CASSAQLSQGPGADTQYF. The CDR3 DNA reads as TGTGCCAGCAGCGCTCAACTATCACAGGGACCCGGAGCAGATACGCAGTATTTT. The genes are TRBV9 and TRBJ2-3, with a tentative D call TRBD1 (6 bases). CDR3 length equals 18 residues. V lost 3 bases to trimming and J lost 4 bases, with 24 bases between them. The germline V gene encodes CDR1 SGDLS and CDR2 YYNGEE.

The chain carries TRBV19 and TRBJ2-5; the match to TRBD2 covers 7 bases. The CDR3 consists of 14 residues. CDR1 and CDR2 (germline): LNHDA, SQIVND (reference sequence). V was clipped by 6 bases and J by 1 base; unmatched bases: 5. The CDR3 DNA follows: TGTGCCAGTAGCTCGACTAGCCTCCAAGAGACCCAGTACTTC. It is translated as CASSSTSLQETQYF.

The chain has TRBV28 and TRBJ2-5; no reliable D call. This CDR3 contains 13 residues. Trimming left V 6 bases short and J 4 bases short, with 12 bases between. The germline gives CDR1 MDHEN, CDR2 SYDVKM. This CDR3 reads CASRKDQRETQYF. CDR3 coding DNA: TGTGCCAGCAGAAAGGACCAACGAGAGACCCAGTACTTC.

This clonotype appeared many times. The chain carries TRBV3-1 and TRBJ2-7, with TRBD2 identical over 9 bases. The CDR3 consists of 15 residues. V was pared by 6 bases and J by 4 bases, with 10 bases of the junction left unmatched. CDR1 is LGHDT, CDR2 YNNKEL, per germline (reference sequence). The CDR3: CASRGETSGIYEQYF. In DNA form, the CDR3 reads TGTGCCAGCAGGGGGGAGACTAGCGGAATTTACGAGCAGTACTTC.

This clonotype was detected once. V gene TRBV7-9 combines with J gene TRBJ2-3; no firm D call. Looked up from germline, CDR1 is SEHNR and CDR2 is FQNEAQ (reference sequence). The CDR3 consists of 12 residues. Trimming left V 3 bases short and J 5 bases short, with 6 bases between. CDR3 in amino acids: CASSLPVDTQYF. The CDR3 region has the DNA TGTGCCAGCAGCTTGCCTGTAGATACGCAGTATTTT. The full variable domain, completed using reference TRBV7-9 and TRBJ2-3, is DTGVSQNPRHKITKRGQNVTFRCDPISEHNRLYWYRQTLGQGPEFLTYFQNEAQLEKSRLLSDRFSAERPKGSFSTLEIQRTEQGDSAMYLCASSLPVDTQYFGPGTRLTVL.

The chain combines TRBV7-9 with TRBJ1-1; a weak D match, TRBD1 (5 bases). The germline V and J ends were trimmed by 6 bases and 7 bases, with 15 bases remaining between them. The CDR3 sequence is 13 residues long. Looked up from germline, CDR1 is SEHNR and CDR2 is FQNEAQ (reference sequence). The chain's CDR3 is CASSRGGTNEAFF. The CDR3 DNA reads TGTGCCAGCAGTCGCGGAGGGACCAATGAAGCTTTCTTT.

The table lists this clonotype with a few counts. The rearrangement uses TRBV11-1 and TRBJ2-1, with D perhaps matching TRBD2 (5 bases). The V end was cut by 11 bases, the J end by 6 bases, with 17 bases between. Germline lookup yields CDR1 SGHAT and CDR2 FQDESV (reference sequence). The CDR3 covers 13 residues. CDR3 in DNA: TGTGCCTCTAGTGGGAGTCCTCGCAATGAGCAGTTCTTC. Protein product: CASSGSPRNEQFF. Using reference TRBV11-1 and TRBJ2-1 for the parts outside the CDR3, the full variable domain is EAEVAQSPRYKITEKSQAVAFWCDPISGHATLYWYRQILGQGPELLVQFQDESVVDDSQLPKDRFSAERLKGVDSTLKIQPAELGDSAMYLCASSGSPRNEQFFGPGTRLTVL.

The table lists this clonotype with many counts. The rearrangement uses TRBV28 and TRBJ1-2; D might be TRBD1 (5 bases). The V and J ends lost 4 bases and 7 bases respectively, with 25 bases between them. CDR3 length: 17 amino acids. CDR1 and CDR2 from the germline V gene are MDHEN and SYDVKM. In nucleotides, the CDR3 is TGTGCCAGCAGTTCGCCGATCGCCCCCGGGGGTTACGGTGGCTACACCTTC. It is translated as CASSSPIAPGGYGGYTF.

This clonotype was observed at least ten times. V is TRBV28 and J is TRBJ2-7; 8 bases match TRBD2. This CDR3 region has 14 residues. Losses at the gene ends were 3 bases for V and 2 bases for J; bases not matched to a gene: 3. Germline V CDR1 and CDR2: MDHEN, SYDVKM. The CDR3 DNA sequence: TGTGCCAGCAGTTTCCCGGGACTAGCCTACGAGCAGTACTTC. Its translation is CASSFPGLAYEQYF.

Concerning this clonotype itself: A much more abundant neighbour one base away suggests this may be a read error. V usage is TRBV10-2 and J usage is TRBJ1-1, with 7 bases lining up with TRBD1. From germline, CDR1 is WSHSY and CDR2 SAAADI. J was trimmed by 5 bases and V by 7 bases; bases with no gene match: 13. CDR3 length: 15 residues. CDR3 protein: CASIDQGGRWTEAFF. CDR3 nucleotides: TGCGCCAGCATTGACCAGGGGGGTAGATGGACTGAAGCTTTCTTT.

This chain links TRBV19 with TRBJ1-1; 8 nucleotides match TRBD1. This CDR3 comprises 15 residues. Trimming removed 7 bases from V and 5 bases from J; junction bases left unmatched: 12. Germline CDR1 LNHDA, CDR2 SQIVND (reference sequence). CDR3 sequence (DNA): TGTGCCAGTAACTTGGGCCCAGGGGGCCAGACTGAAGCTTTCTTT. This codes for CASNLGPGGQTEAFF.

The rearrangement links TRBV5-4 to TRBJ2-5; 10 nucleotides align to TRBD2. With V trimmed by 0 bases and J by 4 bases, 9 bases remained unmatched. This CDR3 is 17 amino acids long. Germline-derived CDR1 and CDR2 are SGHNT and YYREEE (reference sequence). The CDR3 region has the DNA TGTGCCAGCAGCTTGGCCACGGAGCGGGAGGGCCCAGAGACCCAGTACTTC. This translates into CASSLATEREGPETQYF.

V gene TRBV27 combines with J gene TRBJ2-1; TRBD1 or TRBD2 may be the D gene (6 bases each). The CDR3 covers 15 residues. Germline V lookup: CDR1 MNHEY, CDR2 SMNVEV (reference sequence). V was pared by 2 bases and J by 9 bases, with 17 bases between. CDR3 amino acids: CASSLPRGRDSEQFF. CDR3 nucleotides: TGTGCCAGCAGTTTACCCCGGGGGCGGGATAGTGAGCAGTTCTTC.

This clonotype was counted a few times. The chain couples TRBV3-1 to TRBJ2-5, with 7 nucleotides matching TRBD1. The V and J ends lost 8 bases and 1 base, in that order; junction bases with no gene match: 19. The length of the CDR3 is 18 residues. Germline CDR1 reads LGHDT; CDR2 reads YNNKEL (reference sequence). CDR3 sequence (DNA): TGTGCCAGCTCCCTTATCGGGCCAAGGGGGCTTTTCCAAGAGACCCAGTACTTC. It translates to CASSLIGPRGLFQETQYF.